Below, one T cell receptor (beta chain) is given with its context. Sequencing was performed with immunoSEQ multiplex PCR; in TCRdb, only in-frame clones are kept and a portion is missing. In the table there are under 200,000 clones, roughly 89% of which are singletons. The sample is drawn from a study of cytomegalovirus exposure and HLA in healthy donors. Germline-derived CDR1 and CDR2 are PRHDT and FYEKMQ (reference sequence). This CDR3 has 17 residues. V shed 8 bases and J shed 2 bases, with 23 bases lying between them. The chain is built from TRBV13 and TRBJ2-3, with a possible D match to TRBD1 (5 bases). Specimen: PBMCs. This TCR came from a woman aged 18-30 years in good health and CMV-seropositive. This chain's CDR3 is CASRQSGVTEFTDTQYF. CDR3 sequence (DNA): TGTGCCAGCCGTCAGTCAGGAGTGACAGAATTCACAGATACGCAGTATTTT.